This T cell receptor beta chain was profiled in a study of response to subunit inactivated influenza vaccine. Each CDR3 protein is one row after TCRdb ran MiXCR on the RT-PCR reads. This sample yields fewer than 750,000 distinct CDR3 sequences, of which roughly 15% are seen a single time; around 10% belongs to the top ten. A few counts support this clonotype. Its antigen is still unknown. CDR1 SGHRS and CDR2 YFSETQ come from the germline V gene. This CDR3 comprises 15 residues. Losses at the gene ends were 4 bases for V and 0 bases for J; bases not matched to a gene: 2. General observations from the study: Seasonal influenza vaccination, on each occasion, was suggested by the authors to recruit few new T cells.

This TCR derives from a man aged 45-60 years who received an inactivated influenza vaccine. The sample here was PBMCs from blood, taken approximately 12 days after vaccination. This chain uses TRBV5-1 with TRBJ2-2, with 8 bases that match TRBD1. CDR3 in amino acids: CASSPGQANTGELFF. The CDR3 bases are TGCGCCAGCAGCCCGGGACAGGCGAACACCGGGGAGCTGTTTTTT. Full variable domain (missing parts from reference TRBV5-1 and TRBJ2-2): KAGVTQTPRYLIKTRGQQVTLSCSPISGHRSVSWYQQTPGQGLQFLFEYFSETQRNKGNFPGRFSGRQFSNSRSEMNVSTLELGDSALYLCASSPGQANTGELFFGEGSRLTVL.